What follows are 10 T cell receptor beta chains derived from one specimen sequenced in a study of shared clonotypes between healthy human individuals. The assay was immunoSEQ multiplex PCR, and TCRdb's table has in-frame clones only and misses some. The table has roughly 760,000 clones, under 80% seen once. Sequenced material: memory CD4+ T cells sorted from blood. Described subset: CD45RA-negative fraction. The receptors shown here come from a woman in her twenties or thirties in good health.

The V and J genes are TRBV18 and TRBJ1-5; D might be TRBD1 (6 bases). Trimming took 2 bases from V and 0 from J, leaving 11 bases between them. The CDR3 loop spans 16 amino acids. In germline, CDR1 is KGHSH, CDR2 LQKENI. This chain's CDR3 is CASSPGGAYSNQPQHF. In nucleotides, the CDR3 is TGTGCCAGCTCACCAGGGGGGGCGTATAGCAATCAGCCCCAGCATTTT.

V gene TRBV7-7 combines with J gene TRBJ2-2, with 11 bases aligning to TRBD2. This CDR3 spans 15 amino acids. Per germline, CDR1 SSHAT and CDR2 FNYEAQ (reference sequence). V lost 7 bases and J lost 4; bases outside the gene matches: 5. CDR3 loop: CASTATSGSTGELFF. Written as DNA, the CDR3 is TGTGCCAGCACCGCCACTAGCGGGAGCACCGGGGAGCTGTTTTTT.

The V and J genes are TRBV9 and TRBJ2-1, with D hard to call. The V end lost 0 bases, the J end lost 4 bases, and 11 bases lay between the germline ends. Germline-derived CDR1 and CDR2 are SGDLS and YYNGEE. The CDR3 loop spans 15 amino acids. CDR3 residues: CASSVGSSRYNEQFF. The CDR3 DNA is TGTGCCAGCAGCGTAGGGAGTAGTAGGTACAATGAGCAGTTCTTC.

This chain links TRBV28 with TRBJ1-2; D may be TRBD1 (5 bases). CDR1 is MDHEN and CDR2 is SYDVKM in the germline V gene. This CDR3 has 13 residues. Trimming took off 6 bases at V and 7 bases at J, with 15 bases between the two ends. Here the CDR3 reads CASRARGKGGYTF. CDR3 nucleotides: TGTGCCAGCAGAGCTAGGGGAAAGGGTGGCTACACCTTC.

V usage is TRBV7-8 and J usage is TRBJ2-1; 10 bases line up with TRBD2. V lost 4 bases and J lost 4; bases outside the gene matches: 10. CDR1 is SGHVS and CDR2 is FQNEAQ in the germline V gene. This CDR3 contains 17 residues. The CDR3 spells CASSWGLAIGAYNEQFF. CDR3 coding DNA: TGTGCCAGCAGCTGGGGACTAGCGATTGGGGCTTACAATGAGCAGTTCTTC.

Regarding this clone: The sample contains more than one DNA sequence encoding this CDR3. V and J are TRBV5-1 and TRBJ2-7; D unclear. From germline, CDR1 is SGHRS and CDR2 YFSETQ. V lost 4 bases, J lost 3 bases, and 5 bases lay in between. This CDR3 comprises 11 residues. CDR3 sequence (DNA): TGCGCCAGCAGCCAAAACTACGAGCAGTACTTC. Protein product: CASSQNYEQYF.

The V call is TRBV28, the J call TRBJ1-5; no definite D call. Trimming cost V 4 bases and J 0 bases, with 22 bases left between them. Germline CDR1 reads MDHEN; CDR2 reads SYDVKM. The CDR3 is 19 amino acids. The CDR3 nucleotides are TGTGCCAGCAGTTCAAAGGACCCCGGCAAAATTGATAGCAATCAGCCCCAGCATTTT. It codes for CASSSKDPGKIDSNQPQHF.

Many counts were recorded for this clone. The V and J genes are TRBV12-1 and TRBJ2-7; the table's D gene call, TRBD2, was not cross checked with the DNA. TRBV12-1 is a pseudogene locus. The CDR3 is 16 amino acids. CDR3 loop: CASSFTSLAGRDEQYF. CDR3 coding DNA: TGTGCCAGCAGCTTTACCTCCCTAGCGGGAAGAGACGAGCAGTACTTC.

This clone was observed a few times. V usage is TRBV28 and J usage is TRBJ1-4; possible D gene TRBD1, 6 bases. The CDR3 totals 15 residues. Trimming shortened V by 7 bases and J by 8 bases, and 20 bases separated the two germline ends. Per the germline V gene, CDR1 is MDHEN and CDR2 is SYDVKM. CDR3 DNA: TGTGCCAGCACCTCTCTGGGACACAACGGGGAAAAACTGTTTTTT. Amino acid sequence: CASTSLGHNGEKLFF.

This rearrangement joins TRBV5-1 to TRBJ2-5; no clear D gene. The V and J ends lost 0 bases and 2 bases respectively, with 8 bases between them. Germline-derived CDR1 and CDR2 are SGHRS and YFSETQ. There are 14 residues in the CDR3. In DNA, the CDR3 is TGCGCCAGCAGCTTGGCCTCGCGGCAAGAGACCCAGTACTTC. Protein: CASSLASRQETQYF.